This T cell receptor beta chain was sequenced for a study of radiotherapy plus CTLA-4 blockade in lung cancer listed by TCRdb under 2018. Study-level background: Objective responses were observed in roughly a sixth of enrolled patients, and disease control was achieved in around 28%. Study-level results and caveats: The strongest predictors of response, as reported, were early dynamic changes in blood T cell clones along with a rise in serum interferon-beta after radiation. TCR clones derived from tumors expanded in peripheral blood after treatment with radiotherapy and ipilimumab.

The study tested focal radiation therapy combined with CTLA-4 blockade (ipilimumab) in patients with chemo-refractory metastatic non-small-cell lung cancer. Libraries came from the immunoSEQ multiplex PCR assay. The clones in this table, taken by TCRdb from immuneACCESS, are in-frame only. Not every clone is retained; where verified, under half of the shortfall comes from an unresolved V gene, and the cause of the rest is unknown. This sample comprises 35,000 to 45,000 clones, about 74% of them detected only once. The top ten hold roughly 3% of the sample. The germline V gene encodes CDR1 KGHSH and CDR2 LQKENI. For this chain, trimming is 6 bases at the V end and 4 bases at the J end, and the number of junction bases without a gene match is 4. The CDR3 goes from the cysteine to the phenylalanine over 14 residues. CDR3 DNA is the only sequence kept; it has 42 bases, read in frame from the first base.

A note on this clone: Its antigen is still unknown. No quality values exist for individual bases; no much larger clone is one base distant.

Source: peripheral blood, taken from a patient treated with radiotherapy plus ipilimumab. The sequence is built from TRBV18 and TRBJ2-2; 8 of the junction bases match TRBD1. The TCR comes from a human donor with non-small cell lung cancer whose response to radiotherapy plus ipilimumab could not be evaluated. The CDR3 reads as follows: CASSRTGGTGELFF. The nucleotides are TGTGCCAGCTCCCGTACAGGGGGCACCGGGGAGCTGTTTTTT.